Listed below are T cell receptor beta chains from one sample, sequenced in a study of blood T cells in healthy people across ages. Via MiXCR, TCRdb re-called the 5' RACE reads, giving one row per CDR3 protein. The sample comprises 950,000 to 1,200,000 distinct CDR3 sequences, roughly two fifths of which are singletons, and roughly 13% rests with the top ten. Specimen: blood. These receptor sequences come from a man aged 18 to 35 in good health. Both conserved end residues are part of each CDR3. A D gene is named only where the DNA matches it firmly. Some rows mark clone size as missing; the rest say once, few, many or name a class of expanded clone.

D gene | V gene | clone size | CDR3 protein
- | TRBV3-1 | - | CASSQGLDTEAFF
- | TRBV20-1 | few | CSARGAVWAFF
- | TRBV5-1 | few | CASSLLMEAETQYF
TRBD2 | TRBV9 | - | CASSVLAGGGNGQFF
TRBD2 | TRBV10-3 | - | CAVSETSGGAIDTQYF
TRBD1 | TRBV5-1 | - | CASSLSGTGGNDEQFF
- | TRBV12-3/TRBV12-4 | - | CASSPDKISNQPQHF
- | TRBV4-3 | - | CASSSRETTNEKLFF
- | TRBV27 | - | CASSFRGLDSYEQYF
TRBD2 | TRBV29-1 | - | CSVGLAGLTDTQYF
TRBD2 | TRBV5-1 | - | CASSLVAGERYNEQFF
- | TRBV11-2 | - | CASSLGYNYGYTF
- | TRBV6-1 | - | CASSEWADSNQPQHF
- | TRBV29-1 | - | CSVEGPLFGTSRFYAEAFF
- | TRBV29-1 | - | CSVPGPQNIQYF
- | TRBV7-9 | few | CASSFKLFGAGGYNEQFF
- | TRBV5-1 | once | CASSLWAPANTGELFF
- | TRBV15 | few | CATSRDSQPQHF
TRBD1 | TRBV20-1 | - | CSASSRGLNEQFF
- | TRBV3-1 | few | CASSQDVSSGTDTQYF
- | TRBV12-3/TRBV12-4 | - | CASSLRVGGEQYF
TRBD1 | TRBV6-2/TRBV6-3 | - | CASAHRGLNQPQHF
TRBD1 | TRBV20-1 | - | CSATGDRGTYNEQFF
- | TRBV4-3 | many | CASSQDFTDTQYF
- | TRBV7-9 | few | CASSWPARNYGYTF
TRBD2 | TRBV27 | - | CASRPSGADDQETQYF
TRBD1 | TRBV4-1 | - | CASSHPGTGNEQFF
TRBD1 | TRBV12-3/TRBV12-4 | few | CASIPSWIRGQNEQYF
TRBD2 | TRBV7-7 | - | CASSLLGTSDETQYF
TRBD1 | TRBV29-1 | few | CSVGGQGYEQYF
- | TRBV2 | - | CASSIRDTGELFF
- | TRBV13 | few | CASSRRGQTSYEQYF
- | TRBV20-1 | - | CSASRRGVLTEAFF
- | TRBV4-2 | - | CASSRDRSRVDQPQHF
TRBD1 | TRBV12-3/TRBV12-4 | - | CASRIDRADNEQFF
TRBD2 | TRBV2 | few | CASLASGGYEQYF
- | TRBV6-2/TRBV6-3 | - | CASSYRQGRDPEAFF
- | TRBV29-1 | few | CSVEVVRQAQYF
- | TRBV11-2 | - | CASSFMAGEGKLFF
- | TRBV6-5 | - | CASSYYTGGDSPLHF